This TCR beta chain was recovered during a study of neurological immune-mediated disorders. About this clonotype itself: Its matching antigen is unknown. The junction differs from germline at one of its ends, possibly a read error.

Broader study findings: Among expanded clones, no CDR3 amino acid sequences were shared across subjects, a pattern suggesting private repertoires in all groups.

This CDR3 has 13 residues. TCRdb reanalysed the 5' RACE reads using MiXCR and keeps one entry per CDR3 protein. The sample lists roughly 76,000 distinct CDR3 sequences; roughly 14% were seen once. As healthy controls, volunteers from a blood bank in Maryland, USA, were used. Specimen: PBMCs. The gene calls are TRBV12-3 or TRBV12-4 and TRBJ1-1; TRBD1 is a possible D gene (5 bases). The receptor's source is a woman aged 45-65 years in good health. The CDR3 DNA follows: TGTGCCAGCAGTTTCCAGGGTAACAATGAAGCTTTCTTT. Encoded protein: CASSFQGNNEAFF.